This T cell receptor (beta chain) is drawn from a study of T cells in Graves' hyperthyroidism and ophthalmopathy. This clonotype has a handful of counts. Researchers took RNA transcripts and amplified the TCR beta CDR3 regions from them. An initial round of RT-PCR targeting the TCR CDR3 relied on the HTBI primer set. TCRdb reprocessed the multiplex PCR reads via MiXCR and lists one record per CDR3 protein. The sample gives 490,000 or so distinct CDR3 sequences, 20% of which show up once; 40% to 50% is in the top ten. CDR3 length: 13 amino acids. Germline CDR1 and CDR2: SGHAT and FQNNGV. V was clipped by 1 base and J by 6 bases, with 6 bases between them. Clinical symptoms, serum thyroxine and TRAb, thyroid ultrasound and orbital computed tomography together formed the diagnostic basis.

The receptor was derived from a middle-aged man with Graves' ophthalmopathy. The specimen was blood. V and J are TRBV11-2 and TRBJ2-2; no clear D gene. This CDR3 reads CASSLGAPGELFF. Here the CDR3 DNA reads TGTGCCAGCAGCTTAGGCGCCCCCGGGGAGCTGTTTTTT.